The 25 T cell receptor beta chains below were found in one sample sequenced in a study of technical replicates of blood from several donors. Only in-frame clones appear in the TCRdb table, and some are missing; sequencing was by immunoSEQ multiplex PCR. The sample shows some 80,000 clones, 81% of them seen only once. Source material: PBMCs. All receptors derive from a human donor in good health. Some clones in this sample may be carry-over from other donors' samples.

The J gene is TRBJ2-3, the V gene TRBV7-2; 9 positions match TRBD2. The CDR3 totals 15 residues. Germline CDR1 reads SGHTA; CDR2 reads FQGNSA. The junction had 5 bases not matched to a gene; V was cut back by 3 bases and J by 4 bases. The DNA for the CDR3 is TGTGCCAGCAGCTTTAGCGGGGGTGTGGCAGATACGCAGTATTTT. Its protein product is CASSFSGGVADTQYF.

On this clone: The sample holds other DNA sequences that translate to the same CDR3. The genes are TRBV7-2 and TRBJ1-3; D is ambiguous. The CDR3 consists of 13 residues. The V gene's germline CDR1 is SGHTA and CDR2 FQGNSA. V was clipped by 4 bases and J by 0 bases, with 4 bases between them. The CDR3 loop reads CASSSFSGNTIYF. Here the CDR3 DNA reads TGTGCCAGCAGCTCCTTCTCTGGAAACACCATATATTTT.

The chain joins TRBV4-2 to TRBJ2-5, with TRBD2 matching 8 bases. The CDR3 is made up of 18 amino acids. Germline V gives CDR1 LGHNA, CDR2 YNFKEQ. V lost 0 bases, J lost 1 base, and 10 bases stayed unmatched. The CDR3 DNA follows: TGTGCCAGCAGCCAAGATTCCGCGCGGGGGGACATCCAAGAGACCCAGTACTTC. This gives the protein CASSQDSARGDIQETQYF.

This clone has a handful of counts. The chain couples TRBV10-1 to TRBJ1-1; D ambiguous. V gave up 8 bases and J gave up 1 base, with 11 bases separating them. The CDR3 consists of 13 residues. The V gene's germline CDR1 is WNHNN and CDR2 SYGVQD (reference sequence). The CDR3 DNA follows: TGCGCCAGCGTTGGACGGGGGAACACTGAAGCTTTCTTT. This codes for CASVGRGNTEAFF.

V gene TRBV19 combines with J gene TRBJ2-7; 10 bases are shared with TRBD1. With 6 bases clipped from V and 5 bases from J, the junction kept 7 bases outside the gene matches. Germline V gives CDR1 LNHDA, CDR2 SQIVND (reference sequence). The CDR3 is 14 residues long. This CDR3 is CASRPGQGFNEQYF. CDR3 in DNA: TGTGCCAGTAGGCCGGGACAGGGGTTCAACGAGCAGTACTTC.

The V and J genes are TRBV19 and TRBJ1-2; tentative D call: TRBD1 (6 bases). The CDR3 sequence is 14 residues long. The germline CDR1 and CDR2 sequences are LNHDA and SQIVND (reference sequence). V was trimmed by 8 bases and J by 8 bases, leaving 21 bases between them. The CDR3 spells CASLRGVGSAGYTF. The CDR3 DNA reads TGTGCCAGTCTCAGGGGCGTAGGGAGTGCGGGCTACACCTTC.

The sample holds a few counts of this clone. This chain connects TRBV5-1 to TRBJ1-1; D is uncertain. Trimming stripped 0 bases from V and 1 base from J, with 10 bases between. Germline CDR1 reads SGHRS; CDR2 reads YFSETQ. The CDR3 sequence is 15 residues long. Here the CDR3 reads CASSLAGDPNTEAFF. In DNA form, the CDR3 reads TGCGCCAGCAGCTTGGCAGGTGATCCGAACACTGAAGCTTTCTTT.

The chain combines TRBV7-6 with TRBJ2-7, with D hard to call. CDR3 length: 13 residues. Trimming pared 4 bases from V and 0 bases from J, leaving 7 bases between. Germline-derived CDR1 and CDR2 are SGHVS and FNYEAQ. Here the CDR3 reads CASSSSVSYEQYF. For the CDR3, the DNA is TGTGCCAGCAGCTCCAGCGTCTCCTACGAGCAGTACTTC.

V usage is TRBV28 and J usage is TRBJ1-2; D may be TRBD1 (5 bases). This CDR3 has 14 amino acids. V lost 2 bases, J lost 5 bases, and 12 bases lay in between. Germline assignment: CDR1 MDHEN and CDR2 SYDVKM. CDR3 coding DNA: TGTGCCAGCAGTTTAGGACGGGGGTATTATGGCTACACCTTC. As protein: CASSLGRGYYGYTF.

The chain has TRBV30 and TRBJ2-7, with TRBD1 identical over 7 bases. Germline V gives CDR1 GTSNPN, CDR2 SVGIG (reference sequence). This CDR3 has 13 residues. The ends lost 5 bases at V and 4 bases at J; junction bases unmatched: 8. The CDR3 loop is CAWARQGNYEQYF. CDR3 coding DNA: TGTGCCTGGGCGAGACAGGGAAATTACGAGCAGTACTTC.

This clone was counted between two and nine times. V is TRBV6-5 and J is TRBJ1-1, with a possible D match to TRBD1 (6 bases). Looked up from germline, CDR1 is MNHEY and CDR2 is SVGAGI. Deletions cut 0 bases from V and 1 base from J, with 9 bases between. This CDR3 region has 15 residues. The CDR3 region is CASSYSQGRNTEAFF. The CDR3 DNA follows: TGTGCCAGCAGTTACTCGCAGGGGCGGAACACTGAAGCTTTCTTT.

The gene calls are TRBV10-3 and TRBJ1-5; perhaps TRBD1 as D (5 bases). The CDR3 extends over 13 amino acids. CDR1 and CDR2 from the germline V gene are ENHRY and SYGVKD. Trimming cost V 8 bases and J 2 bases, with 10 bases left between them. DNA for the CDR3: TGTGCCATCCGGGGGGATCGCAATCAGCCCCAGCATTTT. This codes for CAIRGDRNQPQHF.

This clone showed up just once. The J gene is TRBJ2-7, the V gene TRBV15; 10 nucleotides agree with TRBD2. From germline, CDR1 is LNHNV and CDR2 YYDKDF (reference sequence). The ends lost 4 bases at V and 0 bases at J; junction bases unmatched: 6. CDR3 length equals 16 residues. The CDR3 region is CATSTLSSGSSYEQYF. The CDR3 DNA is TGTGCCACCAGCACGCTTTCTAGCGGGAGCTCCTACGAGCAGTACTTC.

This clone was counted only a few times. V and J are TRBV4-2 and TRBJ2-2; 7 bases align to TRBD1. Per germline, CDR1 LGHNA and CDR2 YNFKEQ. V lost 4 bases, J lost 7 bases, and 9 bases stayed unmatched. The CDR3 extends over 15 amino acids. CDR3 nucleotides: TGTGCCAGCAGCCCCGAGGGACAGCGCCACGGGGAGCTGTTTTTT. It is translated as CASSPEGQRHGELFF.

This chain connects TRBV6-6 to TRBJ2-7; 7 bases map to TRBD2. V shed 0 bases and J 2 bases; nucleotides not matched to a gene: 4. This CDR3 region has 15 residues. Germline loops: CDR1 MNHNY, CDR2 SVGAGI (reference sequence). The CDR3 sequence: CASSYSSGGPYEQYF. CDR3 nucleotides: TGTGCCAGCAGTTACTCATCGGGGGGTCCCTACGAGCAGTACTTC.

The V gene is TRBV7-8, the J gene TRBJ1-2, with 7 bases fitting TRBD1. This CDR3 comprises 15 residues. Losses at the gene ends were 1 base for V and 2 bases for J; bases not matched to a gene: 4. The germline CDR1 and CDR2 sequences are SGHVS and FQNEAQ. CDR3 coding DNA: TGTGCCAGCAGCTTAGAGGGACAGACCAACTATGGCTACACCTTC. Amino acids: CASSLEGQTNYGYTF.

The V gene is TRBV28, the J gene TRBJ1-1, with a tentative D call TRBD1 (6 bases). The CDR3 extends over 13 amino acids. CDR1 MDHEN and CDR2 SYDVKM come from the germline V gene. With 6 bases removed from V and 5 bases from J, the gap between germline ends came to 13 bases. The CDR3 protein is CASSGTFGTEAFF. In DNA, the CDR3 is TGTGCCAGCAGCGGGACATTTGGAACTGAAGCTTTCTTT. Full variable domain (missing parts from reference TRBV28 and TRBJ1-1): DVKVTQSSRYLVKRTGEKVFLECVQDMDHENMFWYRQDPGLGLRLIYFSYDVKMKEKGDIPEGYSVSREKKERFSLILESASTNQTSMYLCASSGTFGTEAFFGQGTRLTVV.

The chain combines TRBV7-2 with TRBJ2-7, with D possibly TRBD2 on 7 matching bases. Trimming shortened V by 4 bases and J by 6 bases, and 16 bases separated the two germline ends. Germline loops: CDR1 SGHTA, CDR2 FQGNSA. The CDR3 runs 14 residues. The CDR3 reads CASSSEWGGLEQYF. DNA of the CDR3: TGTGCCAGCAGCTCCGAGTGGGGGGGCCTCGAGCAGTACTTC.

This chain connects TRBV4-3 to TRBJ2-1; TRBD2 matches at 10 bases. The CDR3 spans 16 residues. Germline V gene sequence: CDR1 LGHNA, CDR2 YSLEER. Trimming took 4 bases from V and 7 from J; bases not matched to a gene: 10. CDR3 sequence reads: CASSPLAGGYPNEQFF. The CDR3 DNA reads TGCGCCAGCAGCCCGTTAGCGGGGGGTTACCCAAATGAGCAGTTCTTC.

J is TRBJ1-1 and V is TRBV10-3; tentative D call: TRBD1 (5 bases). Germline assignment: CDR1 ENHRY and CDR2 SYGVKD. V lost 2 bases and J lost 1, with 14 bases in between. The CDR3 is made up of 16 amino acids. CDR3 protein: CAISEAGGVGNTEAFF. The CDR3, as DNA: TGTGCCATCAGTGAGGCCGGGGGGGTCGGGAACACTGAAGCTTTCTTT.

V is TRBV5-6 and J is TRBJ2-1; 8 bases agree with TRBD1. V lost 3 bases to trimming and J lost 9 bases; unmatched junction nucleotides: 8. The CDR3 is 14 residues long. Germline V gives CDR1 SGHDT, CDR2 YYEEEE. DNA of the CDR3: TGTGCCAGCAGCTCCGCCGGGACAGGTCGTGAGCAGTTCTTC. This gives the protein CASSSAGTGREQFF.

The chain has TRBV4-1 and TRBJ1-2; no clear D. This CDR3 contains 15 residues. Trimming pared 4 bases from V and 2 bases from J, leaving 14 bases between. The germline V gene has CDR1 MGHRA and CDR2 YSYEKL. The CDR3 nucleotides read TGCGCCAGCAGCCGACGGAGTACTGAAAACTATGGCTACACCTTC. Amino acids: CASSRRSTENYGYTF.

V usage is TRBV30 and J usage is TRBJ2-5; D perhaps matches TRBD2 (5 bases). The CDR3 loop spans 15 amino acids. CDR1 GTSNPN and CDR2 SVGIG come from the germline V gene (reference sequence). Trimming took off 4 bases at V and 1 base at J, with 16 bases between the two ends. The CDR3 loop reads CAWNPGVGGQETQYF. CDR3 bases: TGTGCCTGGAACCCCGGAGTTGGAGGCCAAGAGACCCAGTACTTC.

The chain joins TRBV19 to TRBJ2-5; TRBD2 matches at 12 bases. V dropped 5 bases and J dropped 5; count of bases not matched to a gene: 6. This CDR3 has 15 amino acids. Germline V gives CDR1 LNHDA, CDR2 SQIVND (reference sequence). The CDR3, as DNA: TGTGCCAGTAGTGCCCGGACTAGCGGGACTGAGACCCAGTACTTC. It translates to CASSARTSGTETQYF.

V and J are TRBV2 and TRBJ2-3; 15 bases map to TRBD2. The V gene end was trimmed by 6 bases and the J gene end by 5 bases; junction bases not matched to a gene: 9. This CDR3 has 17 residues. Germline-derived CDR1 and CDR2 are SNHLY and FYNNEI. The CDR3 region has the DNA TGTGCCAGCAGCAAAGGGACTAGCGGGGGGTTTGTAGATACGCAGTATTTT. Translation gives CASSKGTSGGFVDTQYF. Looking up the rest from reference TRBV2 and TRBJ2-3 gives the full variable domain: EPEVTQTPSHQVTQMGQEVILRCVPISNHLYFYWYRQILGQKVEFLVSFYNNEISEKSEIFDDQFSVERPDGSNFTLKIRSTKLEDSAMYFCASSKGTSGGFVDTQYFGPGTRLTVL.